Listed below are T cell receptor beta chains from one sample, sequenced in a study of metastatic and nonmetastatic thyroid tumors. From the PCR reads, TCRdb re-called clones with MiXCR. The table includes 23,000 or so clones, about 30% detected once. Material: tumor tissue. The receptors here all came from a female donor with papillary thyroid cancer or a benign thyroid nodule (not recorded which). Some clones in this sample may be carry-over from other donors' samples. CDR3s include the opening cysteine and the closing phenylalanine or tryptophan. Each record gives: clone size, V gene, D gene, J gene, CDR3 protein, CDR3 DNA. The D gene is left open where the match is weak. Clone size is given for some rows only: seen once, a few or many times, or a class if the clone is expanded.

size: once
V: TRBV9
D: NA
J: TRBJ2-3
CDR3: CASIVRSNTDTQYF
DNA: TGTGCCAGCATCGTACGTTCTAACACAGATACGCAGTATTTT

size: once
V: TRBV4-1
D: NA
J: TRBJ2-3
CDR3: CASSPVGGADTQYF
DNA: TGCGCCAGCAGCCCCGTTGGGGGGGCGGATACGCAGTATTTT

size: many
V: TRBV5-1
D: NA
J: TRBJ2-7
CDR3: CASSSSYEQYF
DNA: TGCGCCAGCAGCTCCTCCTACGAGCAGTACTTC

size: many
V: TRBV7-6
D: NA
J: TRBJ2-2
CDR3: CASSLEKSNTGELFF
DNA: TGTGCCAGCAGCTTAGAAAAATCCAACACCGGGGAGCTGTTTTTT

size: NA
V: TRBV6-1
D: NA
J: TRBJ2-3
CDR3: CASSQGSDTQYF
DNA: TGTGCCAGCAGCCAAGGTTCAGATACGCAGTATTTT

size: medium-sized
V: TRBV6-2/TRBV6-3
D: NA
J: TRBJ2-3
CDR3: CASSPSKSSSSTDTQYF
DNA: TGTGCCAGCAGCCCAAGCAAGTCCTCTTCTAGCACAGATACGCAGTATTTT

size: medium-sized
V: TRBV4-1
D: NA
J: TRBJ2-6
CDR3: CASSLGGTLVSGANVLTF
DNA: TGCGCCAGCAGCCTAGGAGGGACCCTTGTCTCTGGGGCCAACGTCCTGACTTTC

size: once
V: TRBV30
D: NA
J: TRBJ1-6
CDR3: CAWSGGTLHF
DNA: TGTGCCTGGAGTGGCGGTACCCTCCACTTT

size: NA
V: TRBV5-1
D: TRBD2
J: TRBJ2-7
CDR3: CASSLGGAGAYEQYF
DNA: TGCGCCAGCAGCTTGGGAGGAGCGGGGGCCTACGAGCAGTACTTC

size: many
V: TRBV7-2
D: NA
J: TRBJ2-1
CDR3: CASSLWLGAYNEQFF
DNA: TGTGCCAGCAGCTTATGGCTAGGGGCCTACAATGAGCAGTTCTTC

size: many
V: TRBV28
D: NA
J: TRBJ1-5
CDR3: CASSLQQLGYQPQHF
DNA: TGTGCCAGCAGTCTCCAACAGTTAGGTTATCAGCCCCAGCATTTT

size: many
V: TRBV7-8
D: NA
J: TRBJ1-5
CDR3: CASSTARAQPQHF
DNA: TGTGCCAGCAGCACCGCCAGGGCCCAGCCCCAGCATTTT

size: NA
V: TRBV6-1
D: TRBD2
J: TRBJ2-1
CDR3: CASSGGLAGNNEQFF
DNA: TGTGCCAGCAGCGGGGGACTAGCGGGAAATAATGAGCAGTTCTTC

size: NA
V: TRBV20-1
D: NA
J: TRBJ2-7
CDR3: CSARDRRISYEQYF
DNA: TGCAGTGCTAGAGATAGGCGGATCTCCTACGAGCAGTACTTC

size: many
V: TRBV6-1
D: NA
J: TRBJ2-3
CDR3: CASRMGTDTDTQYF
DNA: TGTGCCAGCAGAATGGGAACAGACACAGATACGCAGTATTTT

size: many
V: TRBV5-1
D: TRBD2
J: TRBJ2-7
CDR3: CASSLVASGGLSYEQYF
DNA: TGCGCCAGCAGCTTGGTAGCTAGCGGGGGACTCTCCTACGAGCAGTACTTC

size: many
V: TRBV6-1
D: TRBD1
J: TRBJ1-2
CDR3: CASSSQGNYGYTF
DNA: TGTGCCAGCAGTTCACAGGGGAACTATGGCTACACCTTC

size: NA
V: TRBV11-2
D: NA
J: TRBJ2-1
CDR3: CASSDAARTDYNEQFF
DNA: TGTGCCAGCAGCGACGCAGCGCGAACCGACTACAATGAGCAGTTCTTC

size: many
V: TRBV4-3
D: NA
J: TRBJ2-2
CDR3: CASSQAVGTTNTGELFF
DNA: TGCGCCAGCAGCCAGGCCGTCGGGACAACTAACACCGGGGAGCTGTTTTTT

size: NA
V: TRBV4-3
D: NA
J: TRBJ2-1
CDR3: CASIQQGLVYNEQFF
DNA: TGCGCCAGCATCCAACAGGGTTTAGTCTACAATGAGCAGTTCTTC